This T cell receptor (beta chain) was sequenced during a study of blood T cell repertoires in COVID-19. At the level of the study: Sites in the United States, Italy and Spain provided acute and convalescent COVID-19 samples. The analysed material was cDNA or gDNA that came from T cells, B-cell-depleted T cells, or PBMCs.

Original handling: Reference gene primer amplification yielded estimated nucleated cell counts. Profiling relied on immunoSEQ multiplex PCR, and the TCRdb table lists in-frame clones only, not all of them. Clone size and V and J calls were adopted from that table, with D and trimming inferred from the DNA. The sample has fewer than 200,000 clones, under 85% seen once. Enrollment of patients from Seattle took place during active infection, with longitudinal follow-up. CDR3 size: 15 residues. Germline CDR1 and CDR2: SGHVS and FQNEAQ. With 3 bases clipped from V and 2 bases from J, the junction kept 2 bases outside the gene matches.

This chain uses TRBV7-8 with TRBJ1-3; TRBD1 matches at 9 bases. Input material: peripheral blood. The clonotype comes from a woman aged 70-85 years with COVID-19, enrolled during active disease. CDR3 DNA sequence: TGTGCCAGCAGCTTTAGGACAGGGGCTGGAAACACCATATATTTT. Translating gives CASSFRTGAGNTIYF.